A selection of T cell receptor beta chains follows, all from one sample in a study of T cell changes during pregnancy in multiple sclerosis. Data came from immunoSEQ multiplex PCR; TCRdb stores just in-frame clones and leaves some out. Here the sample spans some 75,000 clones, 90% to 95% being singletons. The source material was peripheral blood, sampled in the second trimester of pregnancy. The receptors come from a female donor with multiple sclerosis, enrolled in a pregnancy study. Each CDR3 is given with its conserved first and last residue. A D gene is named only where the DNA matches it firmly. The listing skips clone size in some rows; elsewhere it reads once, few, many or a size class.

CDR3 length	J gene	D gene	V gene	clone size	CDR3 protein	CDR3 DNA
14	TRBJ2-7	NA	TRBV5-6	NA	CASSFWLRSGEQYF	TGTGCCAGCAGCTTCTGGTTGAGATCTGGCGAGCAGTACTTC
15	TRBJ2-1	NA	TRBV19	NA	CASVGTSPSYNEQFF	TGTGCCAGCGTCGGGACTTCCCCTTCCTACAATGAGCAGTTCTTC
16	TRBJ2-7	NA	TRBV4-3	NA	CASSQDLAGASYEQYF	TGCGCCAGCAGCCAAGATCTTGCAGGGGCGTCCTACGAGCAGTACTTC
18	TRBJ1-5	TRBD1	TRBV30	NA	CAWSGGATGRISNQPQHF	TGTGCCTGGAGTGGAGGGGCGACAGGGCGTATTAGCAATCAGCCCCAGCATTTT
13	TRBJ2-2	TRBD1	TRBV30	NA	CAWNRQGTGELFF	TGTGCCTGGAACAGACAGGGAACCGGGGAGCTGTTTTTT
15	TRBJ2-7	NA	TRBV5-6	NA	CASSLVAAPSYEQYF	TGTGCCAGCAGCTTGGTGGCCGCCCCCTCCTACGAGCAGTACTTC
15	TRBJ2-2	TRBD2	TRBV27	once	CASSSWGGVSGELFF	TGTGCCAGCAGTTCGTGGGGGGGGGTTTCCGGGGAGCTGTTTTTT
14	TRBJ2-7	NA	TRBV5-4	NA	CASSLVGSSYEQYF	TGTGCCAGCAGCTTGGTGGGGAGCTCCTACGAGCAGTACTTC
17	TRBJ1-2	NA	TRBV14	NA	CASSQDVTGLLGYGYTF	TGTGCCAGCAGCCAAGATGTAACAGGGCTACTCGGGTATGGCTACACCTTC
14	TRBJ2-1	NA	TRBV12-1	NA	CASSFPTSLNEQFF	TGTGCCAGCAGCTTTCCGACTAGCTTGAATGAGCAGTTCTTC
15	TRBJ1-3	NA	TRBV7-8	NA	CASSLQTGGGNTIYF	TGTGCCAGCAGCTTACAGACAGGAGGTGGAAACACCATATATTTT
17	TRBJ1-1	TRBD1	TRBV7-6	NA	CASSSMGQGIMNTEAFF	TGTGCCAGCAGTTCAATGGGACAGGGGATCATGAACACTGAAGCTTTCTTT
20	TRBJ1-1	TRBD1	TRBV19	NA	CASSIGQGALGGELNTEAFF	TGTGCCAGTAGTATTGGGCAGGGGGCGCTGGGAGGGGAACTGAACACTGAAGCTTTCTTT
15	TRBJ1-1	TRBD1	TRBV5-1	NA	CASRSGTGVIAEAFF	TGCGCCAGCAGATCGGGGACAGGGGTAATCGCTGAAGCTTTCTTT
13	TRBJ2-5	NA	TRBV2	few	CASSRDNQETQYF	TGTGCCAGCTCCCGGGACAACCAAGAGACCCAGTACTTC
13	TRBJ2-5	TRBD1	TRBV6-6	few	CASSLGQKETQYF	TGTGCCAGCAGCTTGGGACAGAAAGAGACCCAGTACTTC
16	TRBJ2-1	TRBD2	TRBV7-6	NA	CASSPGLAGSYNEQFF	TGTGCCAGCAGCCCCGGACTAGCGGGATCCTACAATGAGCAGTTCTTC
13	TRBJ2-7	NA	TRBV4-3	NA	CASSPTVSYEQYF	TGCGCCAGCAGCCCCACTGTTTCCTACGAGCAGTACTTC
16	TRBJ2-2	TRBD1	TRBV15	NA	CATSLDRGVGTGELFF	TGTGCCACCAGCTTGGACAGGGGGGTAGGCACCGGGGAGCTGTTTTTT
17	TRBJ2-1	NA	TRBV27	NA	CASSFSGGPSSYNEQFF	TGTGCCAGCAGTTTTAGTGGGGGCCCTAGCTCCTACAATGAGCAGTTCTTC
16	TRBJ2-2	TRBD1	TRBV6-5	once	CASSSRQGVMDGELFF	TGTGCCAGCAGTTCGAGACAGGGGGTTATGGACGGGGAGCTGTTTTTT
16	TRBJ2-1	NA	TRBV4-1	NA	CASSPMGGGSYNEQFF	TGCGCCAGCAGCCCCATGGGAGGGGGCTCCTACAATGAGCAGTTCTTC
12	TRBJ1-2	TRBD1	TRBV13	few	CASSSDRDGYTF	TGTGCCAGCAGCTCGGACAGGGACGGCTACACCTTC
16	TRBJ1-3	NA	TRBV5-6	NA	CASSLPTGTTGNTIYF	TGTGCCAGCAGCTTGCCAACAGGGACGACTGGAAACACCATATATTTT
16	TRBJ1-5	TRBD1	TRBV19	NA	CASSTGGWESNQPQHF	TGTGCCAGTAGTACAGGGGGCTGGGAAAGCAATCAGCCCCAGCATTTT
13	TRBJ2-5	NA	TRBV30	NA	CAWSVSGGKTQYF	TGTGCCTGGAGTGTTTCCGGGGGAAAGACCCAGTACTTC
14	TRBJ1-1	TRBD1	TRBV27	NA	CASRGTGRDTEAFF	TGTGCCAGCAGAGGGACAGGGCGCGACACTGAAGCTTTCTTT
12	TRBJ1-5	NA	TRBV5-6	NA	CASSFSSQPQHF	TGTGCCAGCAGCTTCAGTTCTCAGCCCCAGCATTTT
14	TRBJ2-7	TRBD2	TRBV4-2	NA	CASSQVLAGVEQYF	TGTGCCAGCAGCCAAGTACTAGCGGGAGTTGAGCAGTACTTC
12	TRBJ2-3	NA	TRBV4-2	once	CASSQDRDTQYF	TGTGCCAGCAGCCAAGATAGAGATACGCAGTATTTT
15	TRBJ1-5	NA	TRBV7-9	NA	CASSSREGYNQPQHF	TGTGCCAGCAGCTCCAGGGAGGGATACAATCAGCCCCAGCATTTT
14	TRBJ2-5	NA	TRBV25-1	NA	CASSESGRGETQYF	TGTGCCAGCAGTGAATCGGGCAGGGGAGAGACCCAGTACTTC
14	TRBJ1-1	TRBD1	TRBV5-1	NA	CASSLGQGATEAFF	TGCGCCAGCAGCTTGGGGCAGGGGGCCACTGAAGCTTTCTTT
14	TRBJ1-4	NA	TRBV5-1	NA	CASSLFSGEEKLFF	TGCGCCAGCAGCTTGTTTTCAGGGGAGGAAAAACTGTTTTTT
15	TRBJ2-7	NA	TRBV9	once	CASSVGGGRSYEQYF	TGTGCCAGCAGCGTAGGGGGCGGCCGTTCCTACGAGCAGTACTTC
12	TRBJ2-1	TRBD1	TRBV6-8	NA	CAIGTGGYEQFF	TGTGCCATTGGGACAGGGGGCTATGAGCAGTTCTTC
16	TRBJ2-1	NA	TRBV4-1	few	CASSQDSLAPYNEQFF	TGCGCCAGCAGCCAAGATTCTCTAGCGCCGTACAATGAGCAGTTCTTC
16	TRBJ2-3	TRBD2	TRBV7-7	NA	CASSSRRLAWTDTQYF	TGTGCCAGCAGCTCGAGACGACTAGCATGGACAGATACGCAGTATTTT
16	TRBJ2-7	TRBD2	TRBV29-1	NA	CSVEDLAGEFMGKQYF	TGCAGCGTTGAAGATCTGGCGGGAGAGTTCATGGGGAAGCAGTACTTC
17	TRBJ2-1	TRBD2	TRBV9	NA	CASSPGRGLAGVNEQFF	TGTGCCAGCAGCCCCGGGAGAGGGCTAGCGGGAGTCAATGAGCAGTTCTTC
15	TRBJ1-4	NA	TRBV5-1	NA	CASSSLGATNEKLFF	TGCGCCAGCAGCTCCCTCGGGGCAACTAATGAAAAACTGTTTTTT
16	TRBJ1-1	NA	TRBV5-8	NA	CASSIWSGTRNTEAFF	TGTGCCAGCAGCATTTGGAGTGGGACACGGAACACTGAAGCTTTCTTT
13	TRBJ2-1	NA	TRBV27	NA	CASGRGGRDEQFF	TGTGCCAGCGGTCGAGGGGGTCGAGATGAGCAGTTCTTC
13	TRBJ2-1	NA	TRBV2	NA	CASSEYSYNEQFF	TGTGCCAGCAGTGAATATAGCTACAATGAGCAGTTCTTC
14	TRBJ1-5	NA	TRBV18	NA	CASSPGQGGQPQHF	TGTGCCAGCTCACCGGGCCAGGGTGGTCAGCCCCAGCATTTT
13	TRBJ1-2	NA	TRBV2	NA	CASSVRGGYGYTF	TGTGCCAGCAGTGTACGAGGGGGCTATGGCTACACCTTC
13	TRBJ1-1	TRBD1	TRBV11-1	once	CASSSQGGSEAFF	TGTGCCAGCAGCTCACAGGGGGGGTCTGAAGCTTTCTTT
13	TRBJ1-1	NA	TRBV19	NA	CASSISHNTEAFF	TGTGCCAGTAGTATTAGTCACAACACTGAAGCTTTCTTT
15	TRBJ2-3	TRBD1	TRBV27	NA	CASSLGTGITDTQYF	TGTGCCAGCAGTTTGGGGACAGGGATAACAGATACGCAGTATTTT
15	TRBJ2-1	TRBD2	TRBV19	NA	CASTLAGGPRNEQFF	TGTGCCAGTACCTTAGCGGGAGGGCCCAGGAATGAGCAGTTCTTC
14	TRBJ1-1	NA	TRBV27	NA	CASSPYRVGTEAFF	TGTGCCAGCAGTCCGTACAGGGTCGGAACTGAAGCTTTCTTT